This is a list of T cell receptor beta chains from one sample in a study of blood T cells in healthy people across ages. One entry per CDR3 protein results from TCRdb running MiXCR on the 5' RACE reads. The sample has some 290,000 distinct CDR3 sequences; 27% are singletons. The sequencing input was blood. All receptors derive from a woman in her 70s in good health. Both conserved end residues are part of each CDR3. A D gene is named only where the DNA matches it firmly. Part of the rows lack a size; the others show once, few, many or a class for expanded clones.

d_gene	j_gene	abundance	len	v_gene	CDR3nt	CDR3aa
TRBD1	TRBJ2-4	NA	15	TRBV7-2	TGTGCCAGCAGCTTACCGGGACAGGTGCCCAACATTCAGTACTTC	CASSLPGQVPNIQYF
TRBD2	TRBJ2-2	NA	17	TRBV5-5	TGTGCCAGCAGCCATCCTTCCAGCGGGACTGGGTCCGGGGAGCTGTTTTTT	CASSHPSSGTGSGELFF
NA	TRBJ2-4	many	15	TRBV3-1	TGTGCCAGCAGTCATACTACAGGGGCCAAAAACATTCAGTACTTC	CASSHTTGAKNIQYF
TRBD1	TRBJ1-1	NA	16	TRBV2	TGTGCCAGCAGCCCAACCGGGACAGGGATGAACACTGAAGCTTTCTTT	CASSPTGTGMNTEAFF
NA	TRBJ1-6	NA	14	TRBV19	TGTGCCAGTAGCGTCGCGGGGGAAATATCACCCCTCCACTTT	CASSVAGEISPLHF
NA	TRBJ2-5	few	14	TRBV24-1	TGTGCCACCAGTGAGGCTACATACCAAGAGACCCAGTACTTC	CATSEATYQETQYF
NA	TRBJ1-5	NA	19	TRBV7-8	TGTGCCAGCAGCTCGTTGGGCGGCAGGGGAACTTCACTTCGTCAGCCCCAGCATTTT	CASSSLGGRGTSLRQPQHF
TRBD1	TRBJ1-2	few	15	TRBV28	TGTGCCAGCAGTTTAAGTTCAGGGACAGGGTATTCATACACCTTC	CASSLSSGTGYSYTF
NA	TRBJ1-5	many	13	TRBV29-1	TGCAGCGTCCAAGATCGGACGGGTCAGCCCCAGCATTTT	CSVQDRTGQPQHF
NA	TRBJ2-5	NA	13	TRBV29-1	TGCAGCGTTATCCGGACGGTTCAAGAGACCCAGTACTTC	CSVIRTVQETQYF
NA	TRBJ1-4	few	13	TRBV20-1	TGCAGCGCCACCCCGAGAGCTTTGGAAAAACTGTTTTTT	CSATPRALEKLFF
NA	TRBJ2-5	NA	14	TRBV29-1	TGCAGCGTTGAAGATACAGGGTGGGAAGAGACCCAGTACTTC	CSVEDTGWEETQYF
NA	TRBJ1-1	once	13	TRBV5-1	TGCGCCAGCAGCTTTGAGGGAGGAACTGAAGCTTTCTTT	CASSFEGGTEAFF
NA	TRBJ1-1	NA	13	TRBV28	TGTGCCAGCAGTTTAAGGACGAACACTGAAGCTTTCTTT	CASSLRTNTEAFF
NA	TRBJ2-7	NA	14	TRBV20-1	TGCAGTGCTAGTGGGCAGGGTGGGACCTACGAGCAGTACTTC	CSASGQGGTYEQYF
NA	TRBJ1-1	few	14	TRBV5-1	TGCGCCAGCAGCTTGGATCGACAGACCCATGAAGCTTTCTTT	CASSLDRQTHEAFF
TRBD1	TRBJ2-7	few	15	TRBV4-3	TGCGCCAGCAGCCAGAGCGGACAGGATTCCTACGAGCAGTACTTC	CASSQSGQDSYEQYF
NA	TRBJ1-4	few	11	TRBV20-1	TGCAGTGCTCGCGGGGGTGGGGAACTGTTTTTT	CSARGGGELFF
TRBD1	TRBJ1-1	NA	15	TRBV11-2	TGTGCCAGCAGCCTTACACAGGGGACGAACACTGAAGCTTTCTTT	CASSLTQGTNTEAFF
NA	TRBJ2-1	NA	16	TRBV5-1	TGCGCCAGCAGCTGGTCTCTCGGCGGTGTGGACAATGAGCAGTTCTTC	CASSWSLGGVDNEQFF
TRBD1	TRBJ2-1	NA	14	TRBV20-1	TGCAGTGCTGGGACAGACAAGGCCTACAATGAGCAGTTCTTC	CSAGTDKAYNEQFF
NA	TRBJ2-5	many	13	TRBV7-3	TGTGCCAGCAGCCTCTCTGGAGGAGAGACCCAGTACTTC	CASSLSGGETQYF
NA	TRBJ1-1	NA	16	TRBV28	TGTGCCAGCAGTTTCTCGAGGGGAGCAATGAACACTGAAGCTTTCTTT	CASSFSRGAMNTEAFF
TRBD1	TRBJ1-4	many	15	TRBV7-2	TGTGCCAGCAGCTTACTTGGAGGGGGCTATGAAAAACTGTTTTTT	CASSLLGGGYEKLFF
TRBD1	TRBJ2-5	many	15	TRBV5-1	TGCGCCAGCAGCTTGAGTGGGACAGGGATGGAGACCCAGTACTTC	CASSLSGTGMETQYF
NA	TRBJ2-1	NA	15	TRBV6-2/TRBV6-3	TGTGCCAGCAGTTACATAAAGAGCTCCTACAATGAGCAGTTCTTC	CASSYIKSSYNEQFF
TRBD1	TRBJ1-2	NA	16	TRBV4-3	TGCGCCAGCAGCCAAGATCCGCAGGGGGCGTCGTATGGCTACACCTTC	CASSQDPQGASYGYTF
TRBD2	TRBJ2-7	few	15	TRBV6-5	TGTGCCAGCAGTGGGCCAACGGGAGGTACCTACGAGCAGTACTTC	CASSGPTGGTYEQYF
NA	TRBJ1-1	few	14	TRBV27	TGTGCCAGCACCACCACGGCGGGCCGCACTGAAGCTTTCTTT	CASTTTAGRTEAFF
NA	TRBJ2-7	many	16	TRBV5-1	TGCGCCAGCAGCCCCAGGGGAAGGGCAAGCTCCTACGAGCAGTACTTC	CASSPRGRASSYEQYF
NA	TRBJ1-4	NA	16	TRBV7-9	TGTGCCAGCAGCTTCCAGGGGACGTCAACTAATGAAAAAGTGTTTTTT	CASSFQGTSTNEKVFF
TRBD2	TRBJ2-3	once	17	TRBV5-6	TGTGCCAGCAGCTTGCAGGGAGGGCCCACTAGCACAGATACGCAGTATTTT	CASSLQGGPTSTDTQYF
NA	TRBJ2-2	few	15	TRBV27	TGTGCCAGTTCAATAATGAGTAGTCCAGCCGGGGAGCTGTTTTTT	CASSIMSSPAGELFF
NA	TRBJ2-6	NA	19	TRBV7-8	TGTGCCAGCAGCTTAGGACGGCGGCAGGGATTCTCTGGGGCCAACGTCCTGACTTTC	CASSLGRRQGFSGANVLTF
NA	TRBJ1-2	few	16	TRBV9	TGTGCCAGCGACTCATCCCCATCAGGAGATAACTATGGCTACACCTTC	CASDSSPSGDNYGYTF
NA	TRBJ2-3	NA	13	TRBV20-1	TGCAGTGCTCCGGGGAGTTTAACAGATACGCAGTATTTT	CSAPGSLTDTQYF
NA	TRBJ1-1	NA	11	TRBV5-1	TGCGCCAGCAAGCAGGGGCCTGAAGCTTTCTTT	CASKQGPEAFF
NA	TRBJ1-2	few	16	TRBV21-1	TGTGCCAGCAGCAAAGCCCGGGAGGGGCTCCTCTATGGCTACACCTTC	CASSKAREGLLYGYTF
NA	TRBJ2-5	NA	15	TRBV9	TGCGCCAGCAGCCCCGTAAGTGAGGGGCGAAAGACCCAGTACTTC	CASSPVSEGRKTQYF
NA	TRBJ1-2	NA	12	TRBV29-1	TGCAGCGTCGAGGGGGTCGGCTATGGCTACACCTTC	CSVEGVGYGYTF
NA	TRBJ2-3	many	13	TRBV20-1	TGCAGCGAGACAGCGCGAAGCACAGATACGCAGTATTTT	CSETARSTDTQYF
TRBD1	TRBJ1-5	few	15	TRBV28	TGTGCCAGCAGTTCCTCCGGGACAGGGGGCCAGCCCCAGCATTTT	CASSSSGTGGQPQHF
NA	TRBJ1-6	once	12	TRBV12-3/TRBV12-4	TGTGCCAGCAGTTTAGCCGAAACACCCCTCCACTTT	CASSLAETPLHF
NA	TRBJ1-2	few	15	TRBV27	TGTGCCAGCAGTTTAGGGCCAGGCTATGGTTATGGCTACACCTTC	CASSLGPGYGYGYTF
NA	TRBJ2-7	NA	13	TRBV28	TGTGCCAGCGGGCTAGGGGGCTCCTACGAGCAGTACTTC	CASGLGGSYEQYF
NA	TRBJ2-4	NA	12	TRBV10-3	TGTGCCATCAGTGATGCAGGGGACATTCAGTACTTC	CAISDAGDIQYF
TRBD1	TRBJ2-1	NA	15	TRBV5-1	TGCGCCAGCAGCTTGCTGGACAGGGGCAACAATGAGCAGTTCTTC	CASSLLDRGNNEQFF
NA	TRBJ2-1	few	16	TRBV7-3	TGTGCCAGCAGCTTATGGGGGAGTAGCTCCTACAATGAGCAGTTCTTC	CASSLWGSSSYNEQFF
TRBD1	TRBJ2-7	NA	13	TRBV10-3	TGTGCCATCAGTTATGACAGGGACAGCGAGCAGTACTTC	CAISYDRDSEQYF
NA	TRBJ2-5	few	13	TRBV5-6	TGTGCCAGCAGCTTGGGGTACCAAGAGACCCAGTACTTC	CASSLGYQETQYF
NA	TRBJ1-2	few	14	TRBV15	TGTGCCACCAGCAAGCTTAATACCCAAAGCGTCTACACCTTC	CATSKLNTQSVYTF
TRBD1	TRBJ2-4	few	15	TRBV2	TGTGCCAGCAGTGAAGAAGGGGGCCGGGGAAACATTCAGTACTTC	CASSEEGGRGNIQYF
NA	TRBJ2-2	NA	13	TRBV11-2	TGTGCCAGCAGCCCAGTAGGCACCGGGGAGCTGTTTTTT	CASSPVGTGELFF